The 21 T cell receptor beta chains given below trace back to one sample, sequenced in a study of CXCR3-negative and CXCR3-positive naive CD8 T cells. With UMI labels, 5' RACE was used to prepare the TRB cDNA libraries. No DNA is given; TCRdb re-called the 5' RACE reads and lists each CDR3 protein once. Recorded for this sample: roughly 110,000 distinct CDR3 sequences. Study-level points and caveats: TRB CDR3s were more hydrophobic in CXCR3-positive than in CXCR3-negative naive cells.

No cognate antigen is known for these TCRs. Sequencing was performed on naive CXCR3+ CD8+ T cells from blood. Specified subset: CD45RO-CCR7+CD27+CD95- naive CD8+ T cells expressing CXCR3 (TNR3+). The receptors shown here come from a human donor in good health. Some clones in this sample may be carry-over from other donors' samples.

The V and J genes are TRBV28 and TRBJ2-3; TCRdb gives TRBD1 as the D gene, but with no DNA this cannot be confirmed. The germline V gene encodes CDR1 MDHEN and CDR2 SYDVKM. There are 15 residues in the CDR3. The CDR3 loop is CASSFFRDLTDTQYF.

V and J are TRBV7-3 and TRBJ2-2; the D gene TCRdb calls, TRBD2, cannot be checked with no DNA. CDR1 and CDR2 from the germline V gene are SGHTA and FQGTGA. The CDR3 sequence is 17 residues long. The CDR3 is CASSFLSGGDFTGELFF.

CDR3 region: CAIRTGEMDNQPQHF. V gene TRBV10-3 combines with J gene TRBJ1-5; TCRdb names TRBD1, which stays unverified in the absence of DNA. The CDR3 sequence is 15 residues long. Germline V lookup: CDR1 ENHRY, CDR2 SYGVKD.

The chain uses TRBV7-6 and TRBJ2-3; the D call from TCRdb, TRBD2, cannot be confirmed without DNA. CDR3 length: 18 residues. Germline V CDR1 and CDR2: SGHVS, FNYEAQ. CDR3: CASSLAEGATSGADTQYF.

The chain couples TRBV5-6 to TRBJ2-5. CDR1 is SGHDT and CDR2 is YYEEEE in the germline V gene. CDR3 length: 14 amino acids. Here the CDR3 reads CASSLAWSEETQYF.

The chain has TRBV4-1 and TRBJ2-1; TCRdb picks TRBD2, but there is no DNA to check that call. Germline CDR1 MGHRA, CDR2 YSYEKL. This CDR3 has 15 amino acids. The CDR3 here is CASSQNSGRDNEQFF.

The chain recombines TRBV28 with TRBJ2-1; TCRdb outputs TRBD2, but without DNA this stays unchecked. The CDR3 consists of 19 residues. Per germline, CDR1 MDHEN and CDR2 SYDVKM. CDR3 residues: CASSFLGTSGVGSYNEQFF.

The chain uses TRBV5-4 and TRBJ2-5. The CDR3 runs 13 residues. CDR1 and CDR2 (germline): SGHNT, YYREEE (reference sequence). This chain's CDR3 is CASSLGVKGAQYF.

This chain uses TRBV6-2 or TRBV6-3 with TRBJ2-5. CDR1 is MNHEY, CDR2 SVGEGT, per germline. CDR3 length equals 12 residues. CDR3 residues: CASSYSVETQYF.

The chain has TRBV2 and TRBJ2-7; TCRdb indicates TRBD1, and absent DNA this call remains unverified. Per germline, CDR1 SNHLY and CDR2 FYNNEI. This CDR3 comprises 15 residues. CDR3 loop: CASNVRTPSSYEQYF.

The J gene is TRBJ2-1, the V gene TRBV13; TCRdb proposes TRBD2, but this gene call is untestable without DNA. The CDR3 contains 14 residues. CDR1 is PRHDT and CDR2 is FYEKMQ in the germline V gene (reference sequence). The CDR3 reads CASSFRASSHEQFF.

The gene calls are TRBV2 and TRBJ2-1; TCRdb calls TRBD1, which cannot be checked without DNA. The V gene's germline CDR1 is SNHLY and CDR2 FYNNEI. CDR3 length: 15 residues. The CDR3 protein is CASRGTRSSYNEQFF.

The CDR3 reads CSAKSRGGTAAYEQYF. The chain carries TRBV20-1 and TRBJ2-7; TCRdb's D call of TRBD2 is untestable without DNA. The CDR3 is made up of 16 amino acids. CDR1 is DFQATT, CDR2 SNEGSKA, per germline (reference sequence).

This chain connects TRBV28 to TRBJ2-7; the D call of TRBD2 rests on TCRdb alone, since no DNA is present to check it. The CDR3 consists of 15 residues. Germline lookup yields CDR1 MDHEN and CDR2 SYDVKM. The CDR3: CASSPLAGELYEQYF.

V and J are TRBV27 and TRBJ2-7. The CDR3 is made up of 15 amino acids. Per the germline V gene, CDR1 is MNHEY and CDR2 is SMNVEV (reference sequence). The CDR3 region is CASSLGPTGFYEQYF.

CDR3 sequence: CASTGQNYGYTF. J is TRBJ1-2 and V is TRBV25-1; the TCRdb call, TRBD1, lacks DNA for checking. Germline-derived CDR1 and CDR2 are MGHDK and SYGVNS. The CDR3 covers 12 residues.

V gene TRBV4-2 combines with J gene TRBJ2-1. The CDR3 consists of 13 residues. CDR1 LGHNA and CDR2 YNFKEQ come from the germline V gene. The CDR3 loop reads CASSQEPYNEQFF.

The V call is TRBV7-8, the J call TRBJ2-7. The germline CDR1 and CDR2 sequences are SGHVS and FQNEAQ. The CDR3 is 14 amino acids. CDR3 sequence reads: CASSLIIGFGEQYF.

J is TRBJ2-6 and V is TRBV6-5. The CDR3 consists of 16 residues. CDR1 is MNHEY and CDR2 is SVGAGI in the germline V gene. The CDR3 protein is CASSYPGNSGANVLTF.

The chain is built from TRBV3-1 and TRBJ2-1; the D gene TCRdb calls, TRBD2, cannot be checked with no DNA. The germline V gene encodes CDR1 LGHDT and CDR2 YNNKEL (reference sequence). This CDR3 has 18 amino acids. CDR3: CASSQEYISGGPGNEQFF.

V is TRBV7-9 and J is TRBJ2-7; checking the TCRdb D call of TRBD1 is not possible without DNA. In germline, CDR1 is SEHNR, CDR2 FQNEAQ (reference sequence). The CDR3 is 16 amino acids. The CDR3 sequence is CASSLKVGVPGYEQYF.